The present entry profiles one T cell receptor (beta chain) with its context. Its antigen remains unidentified. V dropped 6 bases and J dropped 0 bases, with 10 bases sitting between them. This CDR3 is built from 14 residues. The V gene's germline CDR1 is SEHNR and CDR2 FQNEAQ (reference sequence). The record originates from a study of PD-1 blockade in classical Hodgkin lymphoma. The wider study: Nivolumab was administered to patients intravenously at 3 mg/kg every 2 weeks.

Findings of the study overall: Exclusion removed patients who began nivolumab under 1 year after ASCT. Whoever responded completely had baseline diversity much like that seen in newly diagnosed patients. The causes of the repertoire differences, possibly disease activity or prior therapy, remain undefined.

Time point described: cycle 4 day 1 (C4D1), after 6 weeks of nivolumab. Every single patient, without exception, relapsed after autologous stem cell transplantation, and brentuximab vedotin exposure varied. Produced via immunoSEQ multiplex PCR; TCRdb's table is partial and in-frame only. The sample lists tens of thousands of clones, 85% to 90% seen once, with around 14% in the top ten. The chain links TRBV7-9 to TRBJ2-3; no firm D call. The sequenced sample was peripheral blood mononuclear cells (PBMCs), obtained before the fourth cycle of nivolumab. The source of this sequence is a human donor with classical Hodgkin lymphoma. The CDR3 DNA follows: TGTGCCAGCAGTTCCGGACCTAGCACAGATACGCAGTATTTT. Encoded protein: CASSSGPSTDTQYF.